The T cell receptor beta chain described here comes from a study of blood T cell repertoires in COVID-19. CDR1 is MDHEN, CDR2 SYDVKM, per germline. This CDR3 region has 14 residues. V lost 8 bases and J 4 bases, leaving 14 bases between the germline ends. The table came from immunoSEQ multiplex PCR; TCRdb's copy has only in-frame clones and leaves some out. The data show some 240,000 clones, over 80% seen once. The chain is built from TRBV28 and TRBJ1-4; D ambiguous. This receptor was identified in a woman in her seventies with COVID-19, enrolled during active disease. The material sequenced was peripheral blood. The CDR3 reads CASLEAGNNEKLFF. DNA for the CDR3: TGTGCCAGCCTAGAGGCGGGCAATAATGAAAAACTGTTTTTT.